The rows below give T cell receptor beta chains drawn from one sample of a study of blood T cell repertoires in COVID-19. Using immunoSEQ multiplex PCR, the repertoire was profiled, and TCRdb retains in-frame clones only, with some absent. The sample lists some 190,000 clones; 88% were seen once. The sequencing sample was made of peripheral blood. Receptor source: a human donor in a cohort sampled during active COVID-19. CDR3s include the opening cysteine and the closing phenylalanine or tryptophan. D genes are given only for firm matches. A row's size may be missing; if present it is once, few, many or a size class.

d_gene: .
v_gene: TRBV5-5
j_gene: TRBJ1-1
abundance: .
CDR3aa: CASSFGNTEAFF
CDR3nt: TGTGCCAGCAGCTTCGGGAACACTGAAGCTTTCTTT

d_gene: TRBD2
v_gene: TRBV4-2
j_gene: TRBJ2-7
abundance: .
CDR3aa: CASSQEVMTSGTYEQYF
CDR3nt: TGTGCCAGCAGCCAAGAGGTAATGACTAGCGGTACCTACGAGCAGTACTTC

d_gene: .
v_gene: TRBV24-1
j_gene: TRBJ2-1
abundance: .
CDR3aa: CATSDRQEGLYNEQFF
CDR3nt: TGTGCCACCAGTGATCGCCAGGAGGGCCTCTACAATGAGCAGTTCTTC

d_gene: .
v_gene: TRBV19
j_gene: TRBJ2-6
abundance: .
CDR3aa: CASSTTGIGANVLTF
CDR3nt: TGTGCCAGTAGTACCACAGGGATTGGGGCCAACGTCCTGACTTTC

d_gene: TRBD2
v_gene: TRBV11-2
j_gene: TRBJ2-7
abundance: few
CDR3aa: CASSLTSGELYEQYF
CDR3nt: TGTGCCAGCAGCTTGACTAGCGGGGAACTCTACGAGCAGTACTTC

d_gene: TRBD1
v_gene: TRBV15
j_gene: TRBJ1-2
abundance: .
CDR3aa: CATSTRDRGRDYGYTF
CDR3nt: TGTGCCACCAGCACCCGGGACAGGGGCAGGGACTATGGCTACACCTTC

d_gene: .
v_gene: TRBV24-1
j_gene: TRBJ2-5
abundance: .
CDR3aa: CATSDFPRQDQETQYF
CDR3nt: TGTGCCACCAGTGATTTTCCCCGACAGGACCAAGAGACCCAGTACTTC

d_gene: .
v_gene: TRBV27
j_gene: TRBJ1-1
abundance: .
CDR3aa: CASSLFGGNMNTEAFF
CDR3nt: TGTGCCAGCAGTTTATTTGGCGGCAACATGAACACTGAAGCTTTCTTT

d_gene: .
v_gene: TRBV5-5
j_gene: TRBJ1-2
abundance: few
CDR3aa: CASSPERGRGYGYTF
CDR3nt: TGTGCCAGCAGCCCGGAGAGAGGGAGGGGGTATGGCTACACCTTC

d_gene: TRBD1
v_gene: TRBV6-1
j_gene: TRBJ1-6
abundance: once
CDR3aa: CASSEGTGISPLHF
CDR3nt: TGTGCCAGCAGTGAAGGGACAGGGATTTCACCCCTCCACTTT

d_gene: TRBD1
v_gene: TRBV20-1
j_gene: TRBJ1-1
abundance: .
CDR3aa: CSASRDRLNLGVGANTEAFF
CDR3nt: TGCAGTGCTAGTAGGGACAGGCTCAACTTAGGGGTCGGCGCGAACACTGAAGCTTTCTTT

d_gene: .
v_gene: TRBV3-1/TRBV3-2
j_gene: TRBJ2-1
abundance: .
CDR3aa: CASSQAAGRASSYNEQFF
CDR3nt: TGTGCCAGCAGCCAAGCGGCCGGGAGAGCATCCTCCTACAATGAGCAGTTCTTC

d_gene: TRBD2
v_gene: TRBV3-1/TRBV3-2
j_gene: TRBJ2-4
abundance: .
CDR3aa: CASSRVPRAGDSKNIQYF
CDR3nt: TGTGCCAGCAGCCGGGTACCTCGGGCGGGGGATTCCAAAAACATTCAGTACTTC

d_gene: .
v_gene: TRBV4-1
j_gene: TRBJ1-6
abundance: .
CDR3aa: CASSQVSRVSYNSPLHF
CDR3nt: TGCGCCAGCAGCCAAGTGAGCAGGGTCTCCTATAATTCACCCCTCCACTTT

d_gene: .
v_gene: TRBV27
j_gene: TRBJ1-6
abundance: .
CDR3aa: CASTNLVGQGHSPLHF
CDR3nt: TGTGCCAGCACCAACCTTGTGGGGCAGGGGCATTCACCCCTCCACTTT

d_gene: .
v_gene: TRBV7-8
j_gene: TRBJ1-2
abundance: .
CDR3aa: CASSQQGNYGYTF
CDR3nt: TGTGCCAGCAGCCAGCAGGGGAACTATGGCTACACCTTC

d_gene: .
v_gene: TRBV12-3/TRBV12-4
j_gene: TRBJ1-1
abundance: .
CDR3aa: CASSFRVLEAFF
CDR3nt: TGTGCCAGCAGTTTTCGGGTACTTGAAGCTTTCTTT

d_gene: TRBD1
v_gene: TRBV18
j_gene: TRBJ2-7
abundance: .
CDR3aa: CASSPFDRAGEQYF
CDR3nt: TGTGCCAGCTCACCATTCGACAGGGCAGGGGAGCAGTACTTC

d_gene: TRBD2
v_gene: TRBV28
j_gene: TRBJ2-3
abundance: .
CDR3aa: CASSPSGQSTDTQYF
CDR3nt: TGTGCCAGCAGTCCTAGCGGGCAGAGCACAGATACGCAGTATTTT

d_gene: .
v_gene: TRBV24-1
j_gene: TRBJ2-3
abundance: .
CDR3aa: CATSDPGGSTDTQYF
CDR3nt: TGTGCCACCAGTGATCCCGGGGGTAGCACAGATACGCAGTATTTT

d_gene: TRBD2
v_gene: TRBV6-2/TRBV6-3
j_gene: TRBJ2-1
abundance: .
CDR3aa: CASSLPPGLAYNEQFF
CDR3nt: TGTGCCAGCAGTTTACCGCCGGGACTAGCCTACAATGAGCAGTTCTTC

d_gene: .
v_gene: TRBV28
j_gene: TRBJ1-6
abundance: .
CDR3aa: CASSLMPRPGYHSPLHF
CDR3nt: TGTGCCAGCAGTTTGATGCCTCGGCCGGGTTATCACTCACCCCTCCACTTT

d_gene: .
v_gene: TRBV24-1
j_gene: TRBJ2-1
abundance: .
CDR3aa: CATSDEGSEQFF
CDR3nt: TGTGCCACCAGTGATGAGGGTAGCGAGCAGTTCTTC

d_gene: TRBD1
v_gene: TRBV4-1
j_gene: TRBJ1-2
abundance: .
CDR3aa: CASSQGPTGSYGYTF
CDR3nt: TGCGCCAGCAGCCAAGGTCCGACAGGGTCCTATGGCTACACCTTC

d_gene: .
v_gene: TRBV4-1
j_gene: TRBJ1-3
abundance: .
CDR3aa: CASSRGGTTGNTIYF
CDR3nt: TGCGCCAGCAGCCGGGGAGGGACAACTGGAAACACCATATATTTT

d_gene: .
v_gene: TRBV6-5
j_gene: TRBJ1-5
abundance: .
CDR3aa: CASSPREINQPQHF
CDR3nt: TGTGCCAGCAGCCCCCGGGAAATCAATCAGCCCCAGCATTTT

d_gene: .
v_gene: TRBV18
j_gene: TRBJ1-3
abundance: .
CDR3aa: CASSSGTGNSGNTIYF
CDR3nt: TGTGCCAGCTCGTCCGGGACTGGCAACTCTGGAAACACCATATATTTT

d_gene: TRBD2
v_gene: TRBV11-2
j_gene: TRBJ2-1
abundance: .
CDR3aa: CASSLVLTSGNNEQFF
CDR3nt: TGTGCCAGCAGCTTAGTTTTGACTAGCGGGAACAATGAGCAGTTCTTC

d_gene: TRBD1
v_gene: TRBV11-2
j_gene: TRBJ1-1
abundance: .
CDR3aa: CASSYGQVNTEAFF
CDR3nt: TGTGCCAGCAGCTACGGACAGGTGAACACTGAAGCTTTCTTT

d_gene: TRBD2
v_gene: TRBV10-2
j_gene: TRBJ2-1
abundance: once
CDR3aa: CASMGLAARKFF
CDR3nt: TGCGCCAGCATGGGACTAGCGGCCCGAAAGTTCTTC

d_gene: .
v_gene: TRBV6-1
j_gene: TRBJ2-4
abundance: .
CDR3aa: CASSEGGARDKNIQYF
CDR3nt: TGTGCCAGCAGTGAGGGGGGGGCGCGTGACAAAAACATTCAGTACTTC

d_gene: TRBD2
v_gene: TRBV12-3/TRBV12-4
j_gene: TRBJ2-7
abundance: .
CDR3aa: CASSRGSSGEQYF
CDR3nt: TGTGCCAGCAGCCGCGGGAGCTCGGGAGAGCAGTACTTC

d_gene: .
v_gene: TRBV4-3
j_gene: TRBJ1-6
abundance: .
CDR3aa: CASSRESSYNSPLHF
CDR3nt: TGCGCCAGCAGTCGAGAGAGCTCCTATAATTCACCCCTCCACTTT

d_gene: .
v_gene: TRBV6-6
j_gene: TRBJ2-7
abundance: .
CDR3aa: CASSYVGGRTYEQYF
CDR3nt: TGTGCCAGCAGTTACGTCGGGGGGCGAACCTACGAGCAGTACTTC

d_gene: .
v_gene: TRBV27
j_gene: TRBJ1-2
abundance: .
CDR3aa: CASSPYGQGDGYTF
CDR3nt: TGTGCCAGCAGTCCCTACGGGCAGGGTGATGGCTACACCTTC

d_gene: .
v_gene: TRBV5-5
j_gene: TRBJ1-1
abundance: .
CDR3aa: CASSLYWNTEAFF
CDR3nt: TGTGCCAGCAGCCTGTATTGGAACACTGAAGCTTTCTTT

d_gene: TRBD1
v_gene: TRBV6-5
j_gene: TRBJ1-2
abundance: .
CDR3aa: CASSRQGPFSGYTF
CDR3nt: TGTGCCAGCAGCAGACAGGGTCCTTTCTCTGGCTACACCTTC

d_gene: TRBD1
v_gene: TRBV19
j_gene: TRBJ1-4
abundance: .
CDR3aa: CASKEGAQYEKLFF
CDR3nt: TGTGCCAGCAAGGAGGGGGCACAGTATGAAAAACTGTTTTTT

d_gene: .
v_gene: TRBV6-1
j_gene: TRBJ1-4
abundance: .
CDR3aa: CASSERGNEKLFF
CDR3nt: TGTGCCAGCAGTGAAAGAGGGAACGAAAAACTGTTTTTT

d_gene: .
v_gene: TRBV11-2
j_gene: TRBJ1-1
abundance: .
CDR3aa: CASSLSSGTEAFF
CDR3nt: TGTGCCAGCAGCTTATCGTCAGGTACTGAAGCTTTCTTT

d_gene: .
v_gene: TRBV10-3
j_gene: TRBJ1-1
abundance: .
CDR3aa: CAISERVEEAFF
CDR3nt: TGTGCCATCAGTGAGCGGGTAGAGGAAGCTTTCTTT

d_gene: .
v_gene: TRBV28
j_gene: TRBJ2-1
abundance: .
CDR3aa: CASSSLSAGPYNEQFF
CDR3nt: TGTGCCAGCAGCTCGTTGTCAGCGGGTCCTTACAATGAGCAGTTCTTC

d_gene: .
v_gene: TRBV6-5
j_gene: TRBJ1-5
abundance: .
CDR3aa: CASRKYLGDQPQHF
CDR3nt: TGTGCCAGCAGAAAATATCTCGGAGATCAGCCCCAGCATTTT

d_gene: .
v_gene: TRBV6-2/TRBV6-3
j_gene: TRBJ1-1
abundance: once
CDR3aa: CASSYSRRNQDTEAFF
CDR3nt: TGTGCCAGCAGTTACTCGAGGCGAAACCAAGACACTGAAGCTTTCTTT

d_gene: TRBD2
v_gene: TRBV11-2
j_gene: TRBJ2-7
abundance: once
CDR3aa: CASSLLLAGGGVKNEQYF
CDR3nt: TGTGCCAGCAGCTTACTACTAGCGGGAGGCGGGGTTAAGAACGAGCAGTACTTC

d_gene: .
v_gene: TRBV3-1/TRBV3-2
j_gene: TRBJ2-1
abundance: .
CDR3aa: CASTKGRGWEQFF
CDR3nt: TGTGCCAGCACAAAGGGAAGGGGATGGGAGCAGTTCTTC

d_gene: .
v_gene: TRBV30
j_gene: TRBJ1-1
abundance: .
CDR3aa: CAWSVGGANTEAFF
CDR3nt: TGTGCCTGGAGCGTGGGTGGGGCGAACACTGAAGCTTTCTTT

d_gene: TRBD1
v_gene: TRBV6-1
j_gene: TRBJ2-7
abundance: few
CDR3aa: CASSEGFRDSQHF
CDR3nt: TGTGCCAGCAGTGAAGGGTTTAGGGACAGCCAACACTTC

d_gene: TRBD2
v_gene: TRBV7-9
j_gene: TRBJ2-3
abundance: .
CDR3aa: CASSLGGTSGRRDTQYF
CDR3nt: TGTGCCAGCAGCTTAGGGGGGACTAGCGGGAGGAGAGATACGCAGTATTTT

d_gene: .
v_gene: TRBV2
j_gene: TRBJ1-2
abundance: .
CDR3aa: CASSAFRDSHGYTF
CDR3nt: TGTGCCAGCAGTGCTTTCCGGGACTCCCATGGCTACACCTTC

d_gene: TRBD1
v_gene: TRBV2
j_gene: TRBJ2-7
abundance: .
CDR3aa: CASSEGQGVYEQYF
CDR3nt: TGTGCCAGCAGTGAAGGACAGGGAGTTTACGAGCAGTACTTC

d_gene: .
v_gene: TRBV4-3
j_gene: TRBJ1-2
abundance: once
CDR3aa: CASSQDNQGMYGYTF
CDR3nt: TGCGCCAGCAGCCAAGATAACCAGGGAATGTATGGCTACACCTTC